One and the same sample provided the 27 T cell receptor beta chains below, sequenced in a study of shared clonotypes between healthy human individuals. Sequencing used immunoSEQ multiplex PCR; TCRdb keeps in-frame clones, though not all of them. The top ten clones hold more than 0.3% of a sample with 630,000 or so clones, 95% to 98% of them seen once. Terminally differentiated effector memory CD45RA+ cells were excluded from the naive CD8 cells, which were CD45RO-negative and positively selected for CCR7. The sequenced sample was naive CD8+ T cells sorted from blood. Every receptor here comes from a man younger than 40 in good health.

The chain links TRBV11-2 to TRBJ2-3; D gene ambiguous. V shed 5 bases and J shed 4 bases, with 10 bases lying between them. The CDR3 extends over 13 amino acids. The germline V gene encodes CDR1 SGHAT and CDR2 FQNNGV. CDR3 nucleotides: TGTGCCAGCAGCCTTTGGTCAGCAGATACGCAGTATTTT. It yields the protein CASSLWSADTQYF.

The chain couples TRBV6-6 to TRBJ1-5, with D perhaps matching TRBD1 (5 bases). This CDR3 contains 15 residues. The germline V gene encodes CDR1 MNHNY and CDR2 SVGAGI (reference sequence). V shed 0 bases and J shed 5 bases, with 11 bases lying between them. The CDR3 protein is CASSYSAGRDQPQHF. CDR3 in DNA: TGTGCCAGCAGTTACTCGGCAGGGCGAGATCAGCCCCAGCATTTT.

The chain joins TRBV25-1 to TRBJ2-7, with unresolved D. Germline CDR1 reads MGHDK; CDR2 reads SYGVNS. The V end lost 7 bases, the J end lost 3 bases, and 10 bases lay between the germline ends. This CDR3 spans 12 amino acids. The CDR3: CASTADDYEQYF. DNA for the CDR3: TGTGCCAGCACGGCGGATGACTACGAGCAGTACTTC.

The genes are TRBV6-1 and TRBJ2-7; 10 bases map to TRBD2. The V and J ends lost 1 base and 6 bases, in that order; junction bases with no gene match: 6. This CDR3 has 15 residues. The germline V gene has CDR1 MNHNS and CDR2 SASEGT. In DNA form, the CDR3 reads TGTGCCAGCAGTGAAGTGGGGCTAGCGGGAGTCGAGCAGTACTTC. It codes for CASSEVGLAGVEQYF.

The genes are TRBV5-1 and TRBJ2-3, with 7 bases identical to TRBD2. The germline CDR1 and CDR2 sequences are SGHRS and YFSETQ. Trimming at V came to 2 bases and at J to 0 bases, leaving 9 bases not matched to a gene. This CDR3 is built from 17 residues. The CDR3 DNA reads TGCGCCAGCAGCTTAGCCGTGGGACTACCAAGCACAGATACGCAGTATTTT. It translates to CASSLAVGLPSTDTQYF.

V and J are TRBV19 and TRBJ2-7; no clear D. The CDR3 totals 16 residues. Germline V gene lookup returns CDR1 LNHDA and CDR2 SQIVND (reference sequence). V lost 0 bases and J lost 0, with 12 bases in between. DNA for the CDR3: TGTGCCAGTAGTATAGAACCCGGACGGTTCTCCTACGAGCAGTACTTC. This sequence encodes CASSIEPGRFSYEQYF.

J is TRBJ2-1 and V is TRBV27; 14 positions agree with TRBD2. The germline V gene encodes CDR1 MNHEY and CDR2 SMNVEV (reference sequence). The CDR3 sequence is 15 residues long. J lost 7 bases, V lost 6 bases, and 5 bases had no gene match. The CDR3 sequence is CASSDGTSGRNEQFF. As DNA, the CDR3 is TGTGCCAGCAGCGACGGGACTAGCGGGAGAAATGAGCAGTTCTTC.

The CDR3 DNA reads TGTGCCAGCAGCTTAGCGGGAGAGGCAGTCACCGGGGAGCTGTTTTTT. This translates into CASSLAGEAVTGELFF. The V and J genes are TRBV7-9 and TRBJ2-2, with D perhaps matching TRBD2 (5 bases). The V gene's germline CDR1 is SEHNR and CDR2 FQNEAQ (reference sequence). V was cut by 0 bases and J by 4 bases, with 12 bases left in between. The CDR3 sequence is 16 residues long. Supplemented by reference TRBV7-9 and TRBJ2-2, the full variable domain reads DTGVSQNPRHKITKRGQNVTFRCDPISEHNRLYWYRQTLGQGPEFLTYFQNEAQLEKSRLLSDRFSAERPKGSFSTLEIQRTEQGDSAMYLCASSLAGEAVTGELFFGEGSRLTVL.

The chain joins TRBV4-1 to TRBJ2-1; 12 bases line up with TRBD2. Germline values: CDR1 MGHRA, CDR2 YSYEKL. The CDR3 has 20 residues. Trimming removed 0 bases from V and 5 bases from J; junction bases left unmatched: 14. The CDR3 DNA reads TGCGCCAGCAGCCAAGAGATGCAGGATCTAGCGGGAGGGAGGGACAATGAGCAGTTCTTC. It translates to CASSQEMQDLAGGRDNEQFF.

V and J are TRBV7-8 and TRBJ1-5; D call uncertain. The CDR3 spans 13 residues. Trimming shortened V by 2 bases and J by 6 bases, and 8 bases separated the two germline ends. In germline, CDR1 is SGHVS, CDR2 FQNEAQ. The CDR3 DNA is TGTGCCAGCAGCTTACTGGGCGTTCAGCCCCAGCATTTT. Protein product: CASSLLGVQPQHF.

The V gene is TRBV6-1, the J gene TRBJ2-7; 8 bases map to TRBD1. The CDR3 covers 15 residues. V gave up 1 base and J gave up 5 bases; unmatched junction bases: 7. Germline V CDR1 and CDR2: MNHNS, SASEGT. The CDR3: CASSEGPGGMNEQYF. CDR3 nucleotides: TGTGCCAGCAGTGAAGGGCCAGGGGGCATGAACGAGCAGTACTTC.

V and J are TRBV7-6 and TRBJ2-3, with a weak D call TRBD2 (5 bases). Germline CDR1 reads SGHVS; CDR2 reads FNYEAQ. The length of the CDR3 is 15 residues. The V end was cut by 5 bases, the J end by 3 bases, with 15 bases between. The CDR3 sequence: CASSGGGGRTDTQYF. The CDR3 DNA reads as TGTGCCAGCAGCGGTGGTGGAGGTCGGACAGATACGCAGTATTTT.

The J gene is TRBJ2-7, the V gene TRBV27; 9 nucleotides agree with TRBD2. CDR3 length equals 15 residues. The ends lost 0 bases at V and 7 bases at J; junction bases unmatched: 7. CDR1 is MNHEY, CDR2 SMNVEV, per germline (reference sequence). This chain's CDR3 is CASSLSVGSGGEQYF. In nucleotides, the CDR3 is TGTGCCAGCAGTTTATCCGTGGGTAGCGGGGGAGAGCAGTACTTC.

The chain combines TRBV7-9 with TRBJ2-3; the D gene is possibly TRBD2 (5 bases). The CDR3 contains 15 residues. From germline, CDR1 is SEHNR and CDR2 FQNEAQ (reference sequence). Trimming stripped 4 bases from V and 0 bases from J, with 11 bases between. CDR3: CASSSGLASTDTQYF. The CDR3 DNA is TGTGCCAGCAGCTCCGGACTGGCAAGCACAGATACGCAGTATTTT.

The V call is TRBV27, the J call TRBJ1-1; TRBD1 matches at 7 bases. Per the germline V gene, CDR1 is MNHEY and CDR2 is SMNVEV (reference sequence). CDR3 length: 11 residues. The V gene end was trimmed by 4 bases and the J gene end by 12 bases; junction bases not matched to a gene: 5. CDR3 amino acids: CASSSGQRTFF. The DNA of the CDR3 is TGTGCCAGCAGTTCGGGACAGAGGACTTTCTTT.

This clone was seen a single time. The J gene is TRBJ2-3, the V gene TRBV27; D may correspond to TRBD1 or TRBD2 (6 bases each). Germline V gives CDR1 MNHEY, CDR2 SMNVEV (reference sequence). This CDR3 has 13 amino acids. Trimming removed 4 bases at V and 6 bases at J, with 11 bases between. CDR3 bases: TGTGCCAGCAGTTCAGGGGAGGTTGATACGCAGTATTTT. Protein sequence: CASSSGEVDTQYF.

The rearrangement joins TRBV7-8 to TRBJ2-7; D ambiguous. Germline CDR1 and CDR2: SGHVS and FQNEAQ. This CDR3 is 13 amino acids long. Trimming removed 1 base at V and 3 bases at J, with 7 bases between. CDR3: CASSLEINYEQYF. The CDR3 DNA sequence: TGTGCCAGCAGCTTAGAAATCAACTACGAGCAGTACTTC.

V gene TRBV19 combines with J gene TRBJ2-6; D gene ambiguous. Deletions cut 7 bases from V and 0 bases from J, with 16 bases between. The CDR3 covers 17 residues. Germline loops: CDR1 LNHDA, CDR2 SQIVND (reference sequence). This CDR3 reads CASTMEHPLSGANVLTF. DNA of the CDR3: TGTGCCAGTACCATGGAGCACCCCCTCTCTGGGGCCAACGTCCTGACTTTC.

V and J are TRBV29-1 and TRBJ2-7; TRBD1 agrees at 7 bases. Germline assignment: CDR1 SQVTM and CDR2 ANQGSEA. The CDR3 has 13 amino acids. Trimming removed 4 bases from V and 9 bases from J; junction bases left unmatched: 12. The CDR3 coding sequence is TGCAGCGTTGGAGAAGGGGGCCCCCAGGGGCAGTACTTC. It is translated as CSVGEGGPQGQYF.

J is TRBJ2-7 and V is TRBV5-6; D uncertain. The V gene's germline CDR1 is SGHDT and CDR2 YYEEEE. The CDR3 extends over 15 amino acids. V was cut by 0 bases and J by 0 bases, with 10 bases left in between. The CDR3 DNA is TGTGCCAGCAGCTTGGCGGCATCCGCCTCCTACGAGCAGTACTTC. Its translation: CASSLAASASYEQYF.

CDR3 sequence: CASSPTGLHGPGANVLTF. The DNA for the CDR3 is TGTGCCAGCAGCCCCACGGGACTTCACGGCCCTGGGGCCAACGTCCTGACTTTC. This chain connects TRBV11-2 to TRBJ2-6; D might be TRBD2 (6 bases). Germline V gene sequence: CDR1 SGHAT, CDR2 FQNNGV. This CDR3 region has 18 residues. The V end lost 5 bases, the J end lost 2 bases, and 19 bases lay between the germline ends.

This chain uses TRBV5-5 with TRBJ2-7, with 8 nucleotides matching TRBD1. Germline-derived CDR1 and CDR2 are SGHKS and YYEKEE (reference sequence). Trimming took 3 bases from V and 4 from J; bases not matched to a gene: 6. The CDR3 contains 14 residues. CDR3 protein: CASSSLGTGYEQYF. The CDR3 DNA follows: TGTGCCAGCAGCTCGCTGGGGACAGGTTACGAGCAGTACTTC.

This clone was detected once. The chain couples TRBV30 to TRBJ1-5; D remains unclear. V was cut by 4 bases and J by 4 bases, with 14 bases left in between. This CDR3 region has 14 residues. The V gene's germline CDR1 is GTSNPN and CDR2 SVGIG (reference sequence). CDR3 nucleotides: TGTGCCTGGAAACAAGTGGGGTCAAATCAGCCCCAGCATTTT. Amino acid sequence: CAWKQVGSNQPQHF.

This clone came up once. V usage is TRBV10-3 and J usage is TRBJ2-7; D not resolved. Per the germline V gene, CDR1 is ENHRY and CDR2 is SYGVKD. The length of the CDR3 is 10 residues. V was clipped by 6 bases and J by 7 bases, with 7 bases between them. CDR3 nucleotides: TGTGCCATCAGGATGGGGGAGCAGTACTTC. Translation: CAIRMGEQYF.

This clone was observed a single time. The chain recombines TRBV7-8 with TRBJ1-5; D gene unclear. V lost 5 bases, J lost 1 base, and 12 bases lay in between. The CDR3 totals 15 residues. Germline-derived CDR1 and CDR2 are SGHVS and FQNEAQ. This chain's CDR3 is CASSPRLGSNQPQHF. DNA of the CDR3: TGTGCCAGCAGCCCCCGACTGGGCAGCAATCAGCCCCAGCATTTT.

The V call is TRBV27, the J call TRBJ1-1, with a tentative D call TRBD1 (5 bases). In germline, CDR1 is MNHEY, CDR2 SMNVEV (reference sequence). V dropped 5 bases and J dropped 1 base, with 14 bases sitting between them. The CDR3 extends over 15 amino acids. The CDR3 bases are TGTGCCAGCAGTGGTTCTCCGGGGGGGAACACTGAAGCTTTCTTT. It encodes CASSGSPGGNTEAFF.

The chain is built from TRBV4-2 and TRBJ2-7, with D tentatively TRBD2 (6 bases). The CDR3 loop spans 14 amino acids. With 6 bases removed from V and 0 bases from J, the gap between germline ends came to 12 bases. The germline V gene has CDR1 LGHNA and CDR2 YNFKEQ. The CDR3 bases are TGTGCCAGCAGGTGGCGGGAAGACTCCTACGAGCAGTACTTC. Its translation is CASRWREDSYEQYF.